A selection of T cell receptor beta chains follows, all from one sample in a study of blood T cell repertoires in COVID-19. The protocol was immunoSEQ multiplex PCR, while the TCRdb copy is restricted to in-frame clones and leaves out a portion. The sample includes some 260,000 clones, approximately 91% of them seen just once. Specimen: peripheral blood. Every receptor here comes from a human donor in a cohort sampled during active COVID-19. The CDR3 runs from the conserved cysteine through the conserved F or W. The D gene is left open where the match is weak. Rows give clone size only sometimes, using once, few, many, or a class for an expanded clone.

CDR3aa	CDR3nt	v_gene	j_gene	abundance	d_gene
CASATTGGRDEKLFF	TGCGCCAGCGCGACTACAGGGGGCAGGGATGAAAAACTGTTTTTT	TRBV5-1	TRBJ1-4	-	TRBD1
CASSQPPGTGDCLYEQYF	TGCGCCAGCAGTCAACCTCCCGGGACAGGGGACTGCCTCTACGAGCAGTACTTC	TRBV23-1	TRBJ2-7	-	TRBD1
CAIRGRGPDTEAFF	TGTGCCATCAGGGGGCGGGGGCCTGACACTGAAGCTTTCTTT	TRBV10-3	TRBJ1-1	few	-
CASSLSPLQETQYF	TGTGCCAGCAGCTTATCCCCCCTCCAAGAGACCCAGTACTTC	TRBV7-2	TRBJ2-5	-	-
CASSLEGGDPYNEQFF	TGTGCCAGCAGCTTAGAAGGGGGCGACCCGTACAATGAGCAGTTCTTC	TRBV11-3	TRBJ2-1	-	TRBD1
CASSEYILGYTF	TGTGCCAGCAGTGAATACATCCTCGGCTACACCTTC	TRBV6-1	TRBJ1-2	-	-
CASSLRTGGNQPQHF	TGTGCCAGCAGCCTCCGGACAGGGGGCAATCAGCCCCAGCATTTT	TRBV7-8	TRBJ1-5	-	TRBD1
CASSRGGLDTEAFF	TGTGCCAGCAGCCGGGGGGGGCTCGACACTGAAGCTTTCTTT	TRBV7-2	TRBJ1-1	-	-
CASSYRFTYEQYF	TGTGCCAGCAGTTACAGGTTCACCTACGAGCAGTACTTC	TRBV12-3/TRBV12-4	TRBJ2-7	-	-
CAISATTGGSSYEQYF	TGTGCCATCAGTGCGACTACGGGCGGTAGCTCCTACGAGCAGTACTTC	TRBV10-3	TRBJ2-7	-	-
CASKKSSGTSYEQYF	TGTGCCAGCAAAAAATCTAGCGGGACTTCCTACGAGCAGTACTTC	TRBV27	TRBJ2-7	once	TRBD2
CASSQTVAVPYNEQFF	TGCGCCAGCAGCCAAACAGTAGCGGTGCCCTACAATGAGCAGTTCTTC	TRBV4-3	TRBJ2-1	-	-
CATSSPGLAYEQYF	TGTGCCACCAGCTCTCCGGGACTAGCGTACGAGCAGTACTTC	TRBV15	TRBJ2-7	few	TRBD2
CASMNRGSYGYTF	TGTGCCAGCATGAACAGGGGGTCCTACGGCTACACCTTC	TRBV28	TRBJ1-2	once	TRBD1
CASSVEGQFNTEAFF	TGTGCCAGCAGCGTAGAGGGACAGTTTAACACTGAAGCTTTCTTT	TRBV9	TRBJ1-1	-	TRBD1
CASSKWTGNQPQHF	TGTGCCAGCAGCAAATGGACAGGCAATCAGCCCCAGCATTTT	TRBV21-1	TRBJ1-5	-	-
CSVLRSGTGVSGELFF	TGCAGCGTCTTACGTTCCGGGACAGGGGTTTCCGGGGAGCTGTTTTTT	TRBV29-1	TRBJ2-2	-	TRBD1
CASSQDGQGNYGYTF	TGCGCCAGCAGCCAAGATGGGCAGGGCAACTATGGCTACACCTTC	TRBV4-3	TRBJ1-2	once	-
CASSLVRDYGYTF	TGCGCCAGCAGCTTGGTCAGGGATTATGGCTACACCTTC	TRBV5-1	TRBJ1-2	-	-
CATRGELAYEQYF	TGTGCCACCCGCGGGGAGCTCGCCTACGAGCAGTACTTC	TRBV10-3	TRBJ2-7	-	-
CASSQDWTGEGYGYTF	TGCGCCAGCAGCCAAGATTGGACCGGGGAGGGCTATGGCTACACCTTC	TRBV4-3	TRBJ1-2	-	-
CAWSHAGGRTYEQYF	TGTGCCTGGAGCCATGCAGGGGGCCGAACCTACGAGCAGTACTTC	TRBV30	TRBJ2-7	-	TRBD1
CAISEQGGQGAAYEQYF	TGTGCCATCAGTGAGCAGGGTGGACAGGGGGCGGCCTACGAGCAGTACTTC	TRBV10-3	TRBJ2-7	-	TRBD1
CASSQGRSSLGANVLTF	TGCGCCAGCAGCCAAGGGCGGAGTTCGCTTGGGGCCAACGTCCTGACTTTC	TRBV4-3	TRBJ2-6	-	-
CASSQKTSGTYEQYF	TGCGCCAGCAGTCAGAAGACTAGCGGAACCTACGAGCAGTACTTC	TRBV23-1	TRBJ2-7	-	TRBD2
CASSLDGHYEQYF	TGTGCCAGTAGTCTCGACGGACACTACGAGCAGTACTTC	TRBV19	TRBJ2-7	-	-
CASSQFVRVSSEQFF	TGCGCCAGCAGCCAATTTGTTCGGGTTTCTAGCGAGCAGTTCTTC	TRBV4-3	TRBJ2-1	-	-
CASRDRGNTGELFF	TGTGCCAGCAGAGACAGGGGCAACACCGGGGAGCTGTTTTTT	TRBV6-5	TRBJ2-2	-	TRBD1
CASSYEGLAGGGTQYF	TGTGCCAGCAGTTACGAGGGACTAGCGGGAGGGGGGACCCAGTACTTC	TRBV6-2/TRBV6-3	TRBJ2-5	-	TRBD2
CASSFSPTSGSYEQYF	TGCGCCAGCAGCTTCTCCCCGACTAGCGGGAGTTATGAGCAGTACTTC	TRBV5-1	TRBJ2-7	few	TRBD2
CASSSNRGPDQPQHF	TGTGCCAGCAGCTCGAACAGGGGGCCGGATCAGCCCCAGCATTTT	TRBV6-2/TRBV6-3	TRBJ1-5	-	TRBD1
CASSTPTRFQETQYF	TGTGCCAGCAGTACCCCCACCCGGTTCCAAGAGACCCAGTACTTC	TRBV28	TRBJ2-5	-	-